The TCR beta chain under discussion was sequenced for a study of T cell repertoires in cytomegalovirus infection. Study-wide context: CMV epitopes, recently identified HLA-C-restricted and well-studied HLA-B-restricted, were used. The public TCR beta signatures pointed to both CMV infection and matching HLA type.

Each CDR3 protein is one row after TCRdb ran MiXCR on the reads. The profile shows approximately 1,000,000 distinct CDR3 sequences, under 40% of them singletons. Trimming at V came to 5 bases and at J to 4 bases, leaving 3 bases not matched to a gene. This CDR3 region has 15 residues. Germline V CDR1 and CDR2: LNHNV, YYDKDF (reference sequence). This clonotype was observed a single time. Antigen: not known. The chain couples TRBV15 to TRBJ1-5, with 12 positions matching TRBD1. The specimen comprised cultured CD8+ T cells from PBMCs, sampled from culture after CMV antigen stimulation. The receptor was derived from a human donor in good health (CMV status not recorded). Some clones in this sample may be carry-over from other donors' samples. CDR3 sequence (DNA): TGTGCCACCAGCGGGGGACAGGGGGCGAATCAGCCCCAGCATTTT. This encodes CATSGGQGANQPQHF.